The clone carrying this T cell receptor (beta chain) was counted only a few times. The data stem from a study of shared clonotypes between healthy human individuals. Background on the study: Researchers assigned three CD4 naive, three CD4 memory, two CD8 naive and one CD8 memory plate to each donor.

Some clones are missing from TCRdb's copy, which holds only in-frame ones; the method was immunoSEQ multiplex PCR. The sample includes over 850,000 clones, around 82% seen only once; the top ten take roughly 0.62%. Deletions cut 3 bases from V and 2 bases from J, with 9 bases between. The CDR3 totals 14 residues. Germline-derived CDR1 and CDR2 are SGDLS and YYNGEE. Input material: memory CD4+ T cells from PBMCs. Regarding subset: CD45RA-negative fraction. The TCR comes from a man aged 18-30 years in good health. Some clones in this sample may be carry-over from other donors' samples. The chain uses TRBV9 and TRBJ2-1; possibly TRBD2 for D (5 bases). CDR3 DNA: TGTGCCAGCAGCGCCCGAGCGGCCTACAATGAGCAGTTCTTC. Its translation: CASSARAAYNEQFF.